A selection of T cell receptor beta chains follows, all from one sample in a study of T and B cells in COVID-19 patients. TCRdb processed the multiplex PCR reads anew with MiXCR; each CDR3 protein has one entry. In the table there are under 20,000 distinct CDR3 sequences, under 30% of which are singletons. The sample was blood. These receptors were taken from a human donor who had recovered from COVID-19. Each CDR3 is given with its conserved first and last residue. Each record gives: D gene, V gene, clone size, J gene, CDR3 protein, CDR3 DNA. D genes are given only for firm matches. Clone size is shown for a subset of rows, as once, few, many or a class of expanded clone.

-	TRBV6-5	medium-sized	TRBJ2-2	CASSYPQTGELFF	TGTGCCAGCAGTTACCCCCAGACCGGGGAGCTGTTTTTT
-	TRBV12-3/TRBV12-4	-	TRBJ1-5	CASCQGDQPQHF	TGTGCCAGTTGCCAGGGAGATCAGCCCCAGCATTTT
-	TRBV20-1	-	TRBJ2-5	CSARDGGIEETQYF	TGCAGTGCTAGAGATGGGGGCATAGAAGAGACCCAGTACTTC
-	TRBV19	many	TRBJ1-5	CASSLQGLTYSNQPQHF	TGTGCCAGTAGTCTACAGGGCCTTACTTATAGCAATCAGCCCCAGCATTTT
-	TRBV7-9	-	TRBJ1-6	CASSLLSGGTPLDSPLHF	TGTGCCAGCAGCTTATTATCCGGGGGGACGCCCCTGGATTCACCCCTCCACTTT
TRBD1	TRBV18	-	TRBJ1-2	CASSPAGGAPPNGYTF	TGTGCCAGCTCACCAGCAGGGGGCGCTCCCCCGAATGGCTACACCTTC
TRBD2	TRBV13	medium-sized	TRBJ2-3	CASSFLGGDQYF	TGTGCCAGCAGCTTCCTTGGGGGGGACCAGTATTTT
TRBD1	TRBV5-4	few	TRBJ1-2	CASSLETGDGYTF	TGTGCCAGCAGCTTGGAAACAGGGGACGGCTACACCTTC
-	TRBV7-2	-	TRBJ2-5	CASSPRGEAHQETQYF	TGTGCCAGCAGCCCTAGGGGCGAGGCGCACCAAGAGACCCAGTACTTC
-	TRBV18	-	TRBJ2-7	CASSPRTETYEQYF	TGTGCCAGCTCACCTCGGACGGAGACCTACGAGCAGTACTTC
-	TRBV19	many	TRBJ2-3	CASSLRGDTQYF	TGTGCCAGTAGTCTACGGGGGGATACGCAGTATTTT
-	TRBV18	few	TRBJ1-4	CASSPVTGKLFF	TGTGCCAGCTCACCTGTAACTGGAAAACTGTTTTTT
TRBD1	TRBV7-6	many	TRBJ2-7	CASSFTFGTGGNEQYF	TGTGCCAGCAGCTTCACGTTCGGGACAGGCGGAAACGAGCAGTACTTC
TRBD1	TRBV18	medium-sized	TRBJ1-4	CASSPDRLNEKLFF	TGTGCCAGCTCACCGGACAGGCTCAATGAAAAACTGTTTTTT
-	TRBV6-5	once	TRBJ2-4	CASSRGGALGF	TGTGCCAGCAGTAGGGGGGGGGCCTTGGGCTTC
-	TRBV7-2	-	TRBJ2-3	CASSLVLGESTDTQYF	TGTGCCAGCAGCTTGGTCCTAGGGGAGAGCACAGATACGCAGTATTTT
-	TRBV7-7	-	TRBJ2-5	CASSSGPEETQYF	TGTGCTAGCAGCTCGGGGCCGGAAGAGACCCAGTACTTC
-	TRBV29-1	medium-sized	TRBJ1-2	CSVVCGVSF	TGCAGCGTTGTTTGTGGGGTTTCCTTC
-	TRBV20-1	once	TRBJ2-2	CSAVAGTQNTGELFF	TGCAGTGCCGTCGCCGGGACACAGAACACCGGGGAGCTGTTTTTT
TRBD1	TRBV7-6	-	TRBJ2-7	CASSSFDTGVSEQYF	TGTGCCAGCAGCTCATTCGATACAGGGGTGTCCGAGCAGTACTTC
TRBD1	TRBV4-3	-	TRBJ2-3	CASSQDRASTDTQYF	TGCGCCAGCAGCCAGGACAGGGCTAGCACAGATACGCAGTATTTT
TRBD1	TRBV13	-	TRBJ2-7	CASSQGPADRYYEQYF	TGCGCCAGCAGCCAAGGACCAGCGGACAGGTACTACGAGCAGTACTTC
-	TRBV11-2	few	TRBJ2-3	CASSLRLGGRDTQYF	TGTGCCAGCAGCCTAAGATTAGGGGGGCGGGATACGCAGTATTTT
-	TRBV11-2	-	TRBJ2-7	CASSLIGGNYEQYF	TGTGCCAGCAGCTTAATTGGGGGAAACTACGAGCAGTACTTC
-	TRBV5-6	-	TRBJ1-3	CASSLGRVSGNTIYF	TGTGCCAGCAGCTTGGGACGGGTCTCTGGAAACACCATATATTTT
-	TRBV15	-	TRBJ1-1	CATSREAGALTEAFF	TGTGCCACCAGCAGAGAGGCAGGGGCTCTCACTGAAGCTTTCTTT
-	TRBV15	medium-sized	TRBJ2-6	CATSRERGTGANVLTF	TGTGCCACCAGCAGAGAAAGAGGGACTGGGGCCAACGTCCTGACTTTC
TRBD1	TRBV5-1	-	TRBJ1-1	CASTAGGANTEAFF	TGCGCCAGCACCGCAGGGGGAGCGAACACTGAAGCTTTCTTT
-	TRBV11-2	-	TRBJ2-7	CASSLTPSASYEQYF	TGTGCCAGCAGCTTAACTCCCAGCGCTTCCTACGAGCAGTACTTC
TRBD1	TRBV5-1	few	TRBJ2-7	CASSVGQGGYEQYF	TGCGCCAGCAGCGTGGGACAGGGGGGCTACGAGCAGTACTTC
-	TRBV6-5	-	TRBJ1-2	CASTTADYDYTF	TGTGCCAGCACCACAGCTGACTATGACTACACCTTC
-	TRBV19	-	TRBJ2-6	CASKSRGANVLTF	TGTGCCAGTAAGTCGCGGGGGGCCAACGTCCTGACTTTC
-	TRBV18	-	TRBJ2-4	CASSPPQDPKNIQYF	TGTGCCAGCTCACCTCCCCAGGACCCCAAAAACATTCAGTACTTC
-	TRBV5-1	few	TRBJ1-1	CASSLAGSEAFF	TGCGCCAGCAGCTTGGCAGGATCTGAAGCTTTCTTT
-	TRBV10-1	-	TRBJ2-1	CASSESSYNEQFF	TGCGCCAGCAGTGAGAGCTCCTACAATGAGCAGTTCTTC
TRBD2	TRBV2	few	TRBJ2-1	CASSAGLAGAWNEQFF	TGTGCCAGCAGTGCAGGACTAGCGGGGGCCTGGAATGAGCAGTTCTTC
-	TRBV20-1	few	TRBJ2-7	CSAGYEQYF	TGCAGTGCCGGTTACGAGCAGTACTTC
-	TRBV29-1	medium-sized	TRBJ2-3	CSASPAGATDTQYF	TGCAGCGCCTCCCCCGCGGGGGCCACAGATACGCAGTATTTT
-	TRBV6-6	many	TRBJ2-7	CASTASGTTYEQYF	TGTGCCAGCACAGCGTCGGGGACCACCTACGAGCAGTACTTC
TRBD1	TRBV6-2/TRBV6-3	few	TRBJ1-6	CANMITTNRDRGRPPYNSPLHF	TGTGCCAACATGATTACCACAAACCGGGACAGGGGGCGCCCCCCGTATAATTCACCCCTCCACTTT
-	TRBV29-1	medium-sized	TRBJ1-2	CSVEGGTYGYTF	TGCAGCGTTGAAGGAGGCACCTATGGCTACACCTTC
TRBD2	TRBV5-1	-	TRBJ2-7	CASTTTSGGSYEQYF	TGCGCCAGCACGACTACTAGCGGGGGGTCGTACGAGCAGTACTTC
TRBD1	TRBV19	many	TRBJ1-1	CASTPGQLNTEAFF	TGTGCCAGTACCCCGGGACAGCTGAACACTGAAGCTTTCTTT
-	TRBV5-1	-	TRBJ2-1	CASSRTGTPGGDEQFF	TGCGCCAGCAGCAGAACCGGGACGCCGGGGGGCGATGAGCAGTTCTTC
TRBD2	TRBV5-1	-	TRBJ2-5	CASSLAIAGGQETQYF	TGCGCCAGCAGCTTGGCTATAGCGGGGGGGCAAGAGACCCAGTACTTC
-	TRBV28	-	TRBJ1-5	CASSLAGASNQPQHF	TGTGCCAGCAGTTTAGCGGGGGCTAGCAATCAGCCCCAGCATTTT
-	TRBV7-9	few	TRBJ2-6	CASSSLQGAGANVLTF	TGTGCCAGCAGCTCACTTCAGGGCGCTGGGGCCAACGTCCTGACTTTC
-	TRBV5-1	-	TRBJ2-3	CASSAGRDGDTQYF	TGCGCCAGTTCCGCGGGGCGGGATGGGGATACGCAGTATTTT
TRBD2	TRBV6-5	-	TRBJ2-3	CASSYSSVTSGSTDTQYF	TGTGCCAGCAGTTACTCCTCAGTCACTAGCGGATCCACAGATACGCAGTATTTT
-	TRBV21-1	-	TRBJ2-5	CASSKVTGTGETQYF	TGTGCCAGCAGCAAAGTAACAGGGACGGGTGAGACCCAGTACTTC
-	TRBV12-3/TRBV12-4	many	TRBJ2-7	CASSRTQGAYEQYF	TGTGCCAGCAGCCGAACTCAGGGAGCCTACGAGCAGTACTTC
-	TRBV13	-	TRBJ2-3	CASSPPIADTQYF	TGTGCCAGCAGCCCCCCAATAGCGGATACGCAGTATTTT
-	TRBV27	few	TRBJ1-6	CASSLSGPGSYNSPLHF	TGTGCCAGCAGTTTATCGGGTCCAGGTTCCTATAATTCACCCCTCCACTTT
TRBD2	TRBV6-2/TRBV6-3	-	TRBJ2-5	CASNFLAGQETQYF	TGTGCCAGCAATTTCCTAGCGGGTCAAGAGACCCAGTACTTC
-	TRBV18	few	TRBJ1-1	CASSLGINTEAFF	TGTGCCAGCTCATTGGGAATTAACACTGAAGCTTTCTTT